This passage covers 22 T cell receptor beta chains from one sample sequenced in a study of PD-1 blockade in classical Hodgkin lymphoma. Patients all relapsed after autologous stem cell transplantation, and there was variation in brentuximab vedotin exposure. TCRdb keeps only in-frame clones here, not all; method: immunoSEQ multiplex PCR. The table records over 9,000 clones, roughly four fifths of them present only once. Here the sequenced sample was peripheral blood mononuclear cells (PBMCs), taken at baseline. These TCRs come from a human donor with classical Hodgkin lymphoma.

The V call is TRBV6-5, the J call TRBJ2-7; D is perhaps TRBD1 (5 bases). Germline assignment: CDR1 MNHEY and CDR2 SVGAGI. The CDR3 is 13 residues long. V shed 2 bases and J shed 3 bases, with 8 bases lying between them. CDR3 coding DNA: TGTGCCAGCAGTTACGGTAGGGGCTACGAGCAGTACGTC. Residues: CASSYGRGYEQYV.

This clone was observed a handful of times. The chain combines TRBV11-2 with TRBJ2-5; weak D call: TRBD2 (5 bases). The germline CDR1 and CDR2 sequences are SGHAT and FQNNGV. The CDR3 has 12 residues. V was pared by 6 bases and J by 5 bases, with 10 bases between. Written as DNA, the CDR3 is TGTGCCAGCAGGGGAGAGACGGAGACCCAGTACTTC. It translates to CASRGETETQYF. The whole variable domain, filled in from reference TRBV11-2 and TRBJ2-5, reads EAGVAQSPRYKIIEKRQSVAFWCNPISGHATLYWYQQILGQGPKLLIQFQNNGVVDDSQLPKDRFSAERLKGVDSTLKIQPAKLEDSAVYLCASRGETETQYFGPGTRLLVL.

The chain combines TRBV27 with TRBJ1-2; a possible D gene is TRBD1 (6 bases). Germline values: CDR1 MNHEY, CDR2 SMNVEV (reference sequence). Trimming left V 5 bases short and J 4 bases short, with 14 bases between. The CDR3 runs 14 residues. The CDR3 DNA reads TGTGCCAGCAGTCCGCGAGGGGGGGCCTATGGCTACACCTTC. It translates to CASSPRGGAYGYTF.

The chain combines TRBV5-6 with TRBJ1-1, with D maybe TRBD1 (5 bases). Per the germline V gene, CDR1 is SGHDT and CDR2 is YYEEEE. This CDR3 has 16 amino acids. With 0 bases removed from V and 4 bases from J, the gap between germline ends came to 16 bases. The CDR3 DNA reads as TGTGCCAGCAGCTTGGATACGGGGGTTTTGGGCACTGAAGCTTTCTTT. Translation gives CASSLDTGVLGTEAFF.

This sequence joins TRBV19 and TRBJ1-1, with unresolved D. Germline V gene sequence: CDR1 LNHDA, CDR2 SQIVND (reference sequence). V lost 7 bases, J lost 1 base, and 10 bases lay in between. The CDR3 consists of 13 residues. DNA for the CDR3: TGTGCCAGTAACAATCGCGGGAACACTGAAGCTTTCTTT. Amino acids: CASNNRGNTEAFF.

By frequency in the sample, this clone is medium-sized. This chain joins TRBV25-1 and TRBJ1-1; the D gene is possibly TRBD1 (5 bases). CDR1 is MGHDK and CDR2 is SYGVNS in the germline V gene. The CDR3 covers 14 residues. Trimming cost V 4 bases and J 2 bases, with 11 bases left between them. The CDR3 DNA is TGTGCCAGCAGTGTGGGGGGACCCAACACTGAAGCTTTCTTT. Amino acid sequence: CASSVGGPNTEAFF.

The V call is TRBV5-1, the J call TRBJ2-3, with 10 bases that match TRBD2. The length of the CDR3 is 17 residues. V trimming: 0 bases; J trimming: 1 base; junction bases outside the gene matches: 5. Germline-derived CDR1 and CDR2 are SGHRS and YFSETQ. In DNA form, the CDR3 reads TGCGCCAGCAGCTTGGCCCCAGGGACTAGCGGCACAGATACGCAGTATTTT. Protein sequence: CASSLAPGTSGTDTQYF.

Worth noting for this clone: In the same sample, other DNA sequences code for this CDR3. The chain carries TRBV6-1 and TRBJ1-5; D is unresolved. Trimming left V 5 bases short and J 0 bases short, with 8 bases between. The germline CDR1 and CDR2 sequences are MNHNS and SASEGT. The CDR3 has 14 residues. In DNA, the CDR3 is TGTGCCAGCAGTCCTAATTATAGCAATCAGCCCCAGCATTTT. It codes for CASSPNYSNQPQHF.

This chain joins TRBV5-6 and TRBJ1-2; TRBD1 might be the D (5 bases). The CDR3 totals 15 residues. V gave up 1 base and J gave up 4 bases, with 14 bases separating them. CDR1 and CDR2 from the germline V gene are SGHDT and YYEEEE. CDR3 loop: CASSLSPDSFYGYTF. In DNA form, the CDR3 reads TGTGCCAGCAGCTTGTCCCCTGACAGTTTCTATGGCTACACCTTC.

The rearrangement joins TRBV7-7 to TRBJ2-3; TRBD2 matches at 7 bases. The CDR3 spans 12 residues. V was clipped by 9 bases and J by 9 bases; unmatched bases: 9. The germline CDR1 and CDR2 sequences are SSHAT and FNYEAQ (reference sequence). The CDR3, as DNA: TGTGCCAGTTCCCCCGGGGAGGGGACGCAGTATTTT. This sequence encodes CASSPGEGTQYF.

The gene calls are TRBV6-5 and TRBJ2-2, with D hard to call. The germline CDR1 and CDR2 sequences are MNHEY and SVGAGI. The V and J ends lost 0 bases and 4 bases respectively, with 9 bases between them. This CDR3 contains 15 residues. In DNA form, the CDR3 reads TGTGCCAGCAGTTACTCGTTCGCAGTCACCGGGGAGCTGTTTTTT. Translation: CASSYSFAVTGELFF.

The V call is TRBV2, the J call TRBJ1-6; D is unclear. This CDR3 is built from 13 residues. Germline CDR1 is SNHLY and CDR2 is FYNNEI. With 6 bases removed from V and 3 bases from J, the gap between germline ends came to 6 bases. The CDR3, as DNA: TGTGCCAGCAGGCCCAACTATAATTCACCCCTCCACTTT. This codes for CASRPNYNSPLHF.

The chain couples TRBV25-1 to TRBJ1-4; 7 bases line up with TRBD1. Trimming took 3 bases from V and 10 from J; bases not matched to a gene: 8. The V gene's germline CDR1 is MGHDK and CDR2 SYGVNS. CDR3 length equals 14 residues. CDR3 in DNA: TGTGCCAGCAGTGATGCAGGGGGTGGTGGAAAACTGTTTTTT. Its protein is CASSDAGGGGKLFF.

Written as DNA, the CDR3 is TGCGCCAGCAGCCAAGATACCGGGCGGGCCTATGGCTACACCTTC. Its protein product is CASSQDTGRAYGYTF. The V call is TRBV4-1, the J call TRBJ1-2; D is unclear. The V end lost 0 bases, the J end lost 4 bases, and 12 bases lay between the germline ends. The CDR3 sequence is 15 residues long. Germline lookup yields CDR1 MGHRA and CDR2 YSYEKL.

This clone was observed a single time. The chain links TRBV28 to TRBJ2-5, with TRBD1 matching 10 bases. Germline lookup yields CDR1 MDHEN and CDR2 SYDVKM. V was pared by 7 bases and J by 9 bases, with 23 bases of the junction left unmatched. CDR3 length equals 18 residues. The CDR3 DNA reads TGTGCCAGCACCCCGGACAGGGGGAAGAGGGGGAGTGATGTTTCCCAGTACTTC. Protein: CASTPDRGKRGSDVSQYF.

This clone was seen a few times. V and J are TRBV2 and TRBJ1-5, with 7 bases identical to TRBD1. The CDR3 runs to 16 residues. In germline, CDR1 is SNHLY, CDR2 FYNNEI. J lost 5 bases, V lost 6 bases, and 13 bases had no gene match. CDR3 DNA: TGTGCCAGCAGGCTGACAGGGATCCTCGAAGATCAGCCCCAGCATTTT. Translation: CASRLTGILEDQPQHF. The variable domain in full, completed from reference TRBV2 and TRBJ1-5, reads EPEVTQTPSHQVTQMGQEVILRCVPISNHLYFYWYRQILGQKVEFLVSFYNNEISEKSEIFDDQFSVERPDGSNFTLKIRSTKLEDSAMYFCASRLTGILEDQPQHFGDGTRLSIL.

The V and J genes are TRBV4-3 and TRBJ1-3; a possible D gene is TRBD1 (6 bases). Trimming cost V 0 bases and J 0 bases, with 15 bases left between them. The V gene's germline CDR1 is LGHNA and CDR2 YSLEER. The CDR3 consists of 18 residues. Written as DNA, the CDR3 is TGCGCCAGCAGCCAAGAACCTGGGACAAGCTACTCTGGAAACACCATATATTTT. The encoded protein is CASSQEPGTSYSGNTIYF.

This chain links TRBV7-2 with TRBJ2-5; the D gene could be TRBD1 or TRBD2 (5 bases each). The CDR3 spans 14 residues. Between the trimmed V and J ends, which lost 4 bases and 5 bases, there was a span of 14 bases. CDR1 and CDR2 (germline): SGHTA, FQGNSA. The CDR3 sequence is CASSSGALKETQYF. The CDR3 nucleotides read TGTGCCAGCAGCTCCGGGGCCTTGAAGGAGACCCAGTACTTC.

The chain uses TRBV18 and TRBJ1-6; D is unclear. The CDR3 runs 13 residues. Germline V gene sequence: CDR1 KGHSH, CDR2 LQKENI. V gave up 5 bases and J gave up 7 bases, with 9 bases separating them. The CDR3 DNA is TGTGCCAGCTCAGGTCAGAGCAATTCACCCCTCCACTTT. This codes for CASSGQSNSPLHF. Full variable domain (missing parts from reference TRBV18 and TRBJ1-6): NAGVMQNPRHLVRRRGQEARLRCSPMKGHSHVYWYRQLPEEGLKFMVYLQKENIIDESGMPKERFSAEFPKEGPSILRIQQVVRGDSAAYFCASSGQSNSPLHFGNGTRLTVT.

The chain has TRBV11-3 and TRBJ2-7; the D gene is possibly TRBD1 (5 bases). Trimming took off 3 bases at V and 7 bases at J, with 13 bases between the two ends. The CDR3 spans 13 residues. Germline CDR1 and CDR2: SGHNT and YENEEA. CDR3 bases: TGTGCCAGCAGCTTCGACAGCCCGGGTGAGCAGTACTTC. It yields the protein CASSFDSPGEQYF.

This clone is medium-sized in the sample. The chain joins TRBV28 to TRBJ1-5; possibly TRBD1 for D (5 bases). This CDR3 has 16 residues. With 6 bases removed from V and 0 bases from J, the gap between germline ends came to 15 bases. In germline, CDR1 is MDHEN, CDR2 SYDVKM. The CDR3 is CASRPRTLSSNQPQHF. CDR3 nucleotide sequence: TGTGCCAGCAGGCCACGGACACTGAGTAGCAATCAGCCCCAGCATTTT.

The rearrangement joins TRBV2 to TRBJ1-5; D is possibly TRBD1 (6 bases). This CDR3 has 14 amino acids. CDR1 is SNHLY, CDR2 FYNNEI, per germline. V gave up 3 bases and J gave up 6 bases, with 12 bases separating them. CDR3 region: CASSDGGAGQPQHF. In DNA, the CDR3 is TGTGCCAGCAGTGATGGGGGGGCGGGTCAGCCCCAGCATTTT.